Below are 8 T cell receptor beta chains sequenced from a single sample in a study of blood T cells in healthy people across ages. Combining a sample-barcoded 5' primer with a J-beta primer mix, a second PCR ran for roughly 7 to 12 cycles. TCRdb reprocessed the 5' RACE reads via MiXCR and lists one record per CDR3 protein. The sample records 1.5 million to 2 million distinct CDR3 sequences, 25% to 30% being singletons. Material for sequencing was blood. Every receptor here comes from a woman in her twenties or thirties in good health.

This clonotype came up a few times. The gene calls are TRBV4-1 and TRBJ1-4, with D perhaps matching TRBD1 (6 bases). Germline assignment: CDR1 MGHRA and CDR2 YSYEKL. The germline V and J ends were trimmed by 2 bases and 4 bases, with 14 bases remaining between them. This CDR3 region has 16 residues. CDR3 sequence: CASSQISRGLNEKLFF. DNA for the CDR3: TGCGCCAGCAGCCAAATTTCCAGGGGCCTTAATGAAAAACTGTTTTTT.

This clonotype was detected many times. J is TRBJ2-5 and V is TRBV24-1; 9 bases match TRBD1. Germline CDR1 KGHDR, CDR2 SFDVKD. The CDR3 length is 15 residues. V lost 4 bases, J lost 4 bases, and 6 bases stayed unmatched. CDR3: CATSDPTGGGETQYF. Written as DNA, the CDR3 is TGTGCCACCAGTGACCCGACAGGGGGAGGAGAGACCCAGTACTTC.

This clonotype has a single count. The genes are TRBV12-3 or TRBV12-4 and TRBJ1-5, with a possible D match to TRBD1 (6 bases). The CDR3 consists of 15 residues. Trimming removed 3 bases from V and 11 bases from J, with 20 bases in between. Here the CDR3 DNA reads TGTGCCAGCAGTTTGGATGGACAGTTGGATTCAGCCCAGCATTTT. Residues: CASSLDGQLDSAQHF.

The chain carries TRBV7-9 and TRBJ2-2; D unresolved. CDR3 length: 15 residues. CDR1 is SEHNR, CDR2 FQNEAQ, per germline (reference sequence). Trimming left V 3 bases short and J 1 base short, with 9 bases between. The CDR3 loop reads CASSFVGQNTGELFF. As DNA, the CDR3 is TGTGCCAGCAGCTTCGTGGGTCAGAACACCGGGGAGCTGTTTTTT.

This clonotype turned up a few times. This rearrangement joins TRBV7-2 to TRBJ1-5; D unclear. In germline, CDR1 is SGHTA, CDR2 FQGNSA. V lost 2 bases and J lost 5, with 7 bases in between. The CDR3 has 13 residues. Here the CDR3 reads CASSLWKDQPQHF. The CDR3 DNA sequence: TGTGCCAGCAGCTTATGGAAGGATCAGCCCCAGCATTTT. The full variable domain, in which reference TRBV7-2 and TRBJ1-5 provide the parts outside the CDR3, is GAGVSQSPSNKVTEKGKDVELRCDPISGHTALYWYRQSLGQGLEFLIYFQGNSAPDKSGLPSDRFSAERTGGSVSTLTIQRTQQEDSAVYLCASSLWKDQPQHFGDGTRLSIL.

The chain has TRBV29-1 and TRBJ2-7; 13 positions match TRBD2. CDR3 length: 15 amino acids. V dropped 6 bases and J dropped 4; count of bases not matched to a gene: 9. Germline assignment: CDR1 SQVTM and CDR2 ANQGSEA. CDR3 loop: CSVSGTSGTIYEQYF. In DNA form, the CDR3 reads TGCAGCGTCTCCGGGACTAGCGGGACAATATACGAGCAGTACTTC.

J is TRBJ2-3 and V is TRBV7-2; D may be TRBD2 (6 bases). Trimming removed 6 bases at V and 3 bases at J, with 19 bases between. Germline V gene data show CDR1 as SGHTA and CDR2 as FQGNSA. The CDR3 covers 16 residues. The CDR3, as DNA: TGTGCCAGCAGTACATCAACTAGCATCCGAACAGATACGCAGTATTTT. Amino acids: CASSTSTSIRTDTQYF.

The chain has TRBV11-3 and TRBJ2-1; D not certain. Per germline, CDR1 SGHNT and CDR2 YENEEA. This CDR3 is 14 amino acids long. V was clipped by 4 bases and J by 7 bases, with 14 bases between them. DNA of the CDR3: TGTGCCAGCAGCTCACGTTCTTCAGAGAATGAGCAGTTCTTC. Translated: CASSSRSSENEQFF.